This TCR beta chain is from a study of Graves' ophthalmopathy and Graves' hyperthyroidism. Across the whole study: If no ophthalmopathy appeared within 18 months of follow-up, hyperthyroidism was termed stable. Study results and caveats: A 13-signature model separated ophthalmopathy from stable hyperthyroidism, about 91% sensitivity, roughly 81% specificity. Blood repertoires reportedly contained most expanded thyroid clonotypes above 0.001 frequency.

In this cohort, patients with other autoimmune diseases, uncontrolled infections, pregnancy or lactation were excluded. This clonotype was counted between two and nine times. The antigen remains undetermined. From RNA, the CDR3 regions of TCR beta chains were amplified and sequenced. RT-PCR in the first round used HTBI primers; a second-round multiplex PCR followed. TCRdb redid the calling of the multiplex PCR reads with MiXCR, one entry per CDR3 protein. The sample records 560,000 or so distinct CDR3 sequences, 35% to 40% being singletons. This clonotype was sampled from an adult man with Graves' hyperthyroidism. Sequencing was done on a sample of peripheral blood or thyroid tissue (not recorded which).

The CDR3 region has the DNA TGTGCCAGCAGCCCCCGGGACAGGCCCGAGTTTGAGACCCAGTACTTC. This sequence encodes CASSPRDRPEFETQYF. The rearrangement links TRBV11-1 to TRBJ2-5; 8 bases match TRBD1. With V trimmed by 5 bases and J by 5 bases, 13 bases remained unmatched. Germline V CDR1 and CDR2: SGHAT, FQDESV (reference sequence). CDR3 length: 16 amino acids.